The present T cell receptor (beta chain) was sequenced within a study of spatial heterogeneity in lung cancer. Time point given: sample taken at primary tumor resection. No cells were sorted before sequencing. The whole RNA sequenced was extracted from tumor, nontumor lung or frozen PBMC. The donor group consisted of roughly 70 patients who had untreated, early-stage non-small cell lung cancer. A unique molecular identifier was attached to every TCR cDNA molecule. From the 5' RACE reads, TCRdb called clonotypes with MiXCR, one entry per CDR3 protein. The repertoire holds some 37,000 distinct CDR3 sequences, roughly 5.6% seen once, with 25% to 35% in the top ten. The CDR3 consists of 13 residues. Trimming pared 5 bases from V and 4 bases from J, leaving 10 bases between.

The chain is built from TRBV12-3 or TRBV12-4 and TRBJ2-3; the D is unclear. This receptor was identified in a female donor with early-stage non-small cell lung cancer. The specimen was PBMCs, collected at surgery. CDR3 bases: TGTGCCAGCAGTCTGAGAGGCGCAGATACGCAGTATTTT. It specifies CASSLRGADTQYF.